The 2 T cell receptor beta chains below were found in one sample sequenced in a study of T cells in Graves' hyperthyroidism and ophthalmopathy. Researchers took RNA transcripts and amplified the TCR beta CDR3 regions from them. Using the HTBI primer set, a first-round RT-PCR was run on the TCR CDR3. Using its own MiXCR run on the multiplex PCR reads, TCRdb lists one record per CDR3 protein. The data contain 490,000 or so distinct CDR3 sequences, nearly 20% of them singletons. Sequenced input: blood. These receptors were taken from a man aged 35 to 55 with Graves' ophthalmopathy.

J is TRBJ2-1 and V is TRBV5-4; D remains ambiguous. Germline CDR1 reads SGHNT; CDR2 reads YYREEE (reference sequence). CDR3 length: 14 amino acids. V was cut by 4 bases and J by 3 bases, with 11 bases left in between. CDR3 bases: TGTGCCAGCAGCCCCGGAGACTTCTACAATGAGCAGTTCTTC. This sequence encodes CASSPGDFYNEQFF.

This clonotype was detected a few times. The chain employs TRBV7-9 and TRBJ2-1; D not certain. Germline CDR1 is SEHNR and CDR2 is FQNEAQ (reference sequence). Trimming left V 4 bases short and J 4 bases short, with 8 bases between. The CDR3 has 13 residues. The CDR3 spells CASSYDTYNEQFF. The CDR3, as DNA: TGTGCCAGCAGCTATGACACATACAATGAGCAGTTCTTC.